This record looks at one T cell receptor (beta chain) sequence and its context. Its antigen is currently unknown. The data are from a study of cytotoxic CD8 clonotypes in ibrutinib-treated CLL. Study summary: Investigators collected response samples after a median 12 months of treatment, range 6 to 36. Findings of the study overall: Clonality went higher at ibrutinib response and then dropped back toward baseline at progression. Public clonotypes were seen rarely and were contracted or stable on treatment.

The CDR3 loop spans 17 amino acids. Germline V gene data show CDR1 as KGHSH and CDR2 as LQKENI. V lost 3 bases and J lost 4; bases outside the gene matches: 9. Clones were sequenced by immunoSEQ multiplex PCR, and TCRdb holds only the in-frame ones, with some missing. The profile shows 250,000 to 350,000 clones, 60% to 80% of them singletons. The sample in question was PBMCs, obtained at disease progression, from a patient treated with ibrutinib. The rearrangement links TRBV18 to TRBJ1-6; 7 positions match TRBD1. The receptor was isolated from a human donor with chronic lymphocytic leukemia. CDR3 residues: CASSPGPGQFYNSPLHF. CDR3 sequence (DNA): TGTGCCAGCTCACCCGGCCCGGGACAGTTTTATAATTCACCCCTCCACTTT.